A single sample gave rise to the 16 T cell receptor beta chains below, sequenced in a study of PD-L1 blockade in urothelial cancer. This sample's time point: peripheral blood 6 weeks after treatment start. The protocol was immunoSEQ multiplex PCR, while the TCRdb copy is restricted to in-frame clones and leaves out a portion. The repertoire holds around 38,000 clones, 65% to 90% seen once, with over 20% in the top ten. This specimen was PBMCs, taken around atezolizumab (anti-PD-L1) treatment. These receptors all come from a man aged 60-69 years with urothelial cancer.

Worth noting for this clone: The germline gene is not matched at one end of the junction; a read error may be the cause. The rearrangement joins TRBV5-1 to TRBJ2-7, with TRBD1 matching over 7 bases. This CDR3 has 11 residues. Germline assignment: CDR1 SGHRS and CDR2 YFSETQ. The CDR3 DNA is TGCGCCAGCAGCTTCCAAGGGACAGAGAGCTTC. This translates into CASSFQGTESF.

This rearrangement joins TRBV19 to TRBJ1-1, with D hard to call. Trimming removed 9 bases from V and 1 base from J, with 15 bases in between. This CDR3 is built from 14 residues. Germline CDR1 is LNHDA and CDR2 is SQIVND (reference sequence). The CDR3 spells CASAIGLKNTEAFF. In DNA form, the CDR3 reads TGTGCCAGCGCCATCGGACTTAAGAACACTGAAGCTTTCTTT.

The CDR3 loop reads CASSQVQTGEQPQHF. The CDR3 DNA reads as TGCGCCAGCAGCCAAGTTCAAACAGGGGAACAGCCCCAGCATTTT. The gene calls are TRBV4-1 and TRBJ1-5; 7 bases match TRBD1. Germline CDR1 is MGHRA and CDR2 is YSYEKL. The CDR3 consists of 15 residues. The J segment lost 7 bases and the V segment lost 1 base, leaving 7 bases of the junction unmatched.

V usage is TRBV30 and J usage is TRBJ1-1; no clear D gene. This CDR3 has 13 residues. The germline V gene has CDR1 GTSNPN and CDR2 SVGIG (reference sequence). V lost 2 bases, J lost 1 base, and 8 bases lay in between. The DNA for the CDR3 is TGTGCCTGGAGTCACGTCGGGAACACTGAAGCTTTCTTT. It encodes CAWSHVGNTEAFF. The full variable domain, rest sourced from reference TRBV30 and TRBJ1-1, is SQTIHQWPATLVQPVGSPLSLECTVEGTSNPNLYWYRQAAGRGLQLLFYSVGIGQISSEVPQNLSASRPQDRQFILSSKKLLLSDSGFYLCAWSHVGNTEAFFGQGTRLTVV.

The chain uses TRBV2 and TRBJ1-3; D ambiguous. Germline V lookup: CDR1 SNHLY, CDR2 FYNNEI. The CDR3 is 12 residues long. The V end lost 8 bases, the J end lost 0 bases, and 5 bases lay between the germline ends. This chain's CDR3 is CASDYSGNTIYF. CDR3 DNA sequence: TGTGCCAGCGACTACTCTGGAAACACCATATATTTT. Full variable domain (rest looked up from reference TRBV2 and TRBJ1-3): EPEVTQTPSHQVTQMGQEVILRCVPISNHLYFYWYRQILGQKVEFLVSFYNNEISEKSEIFDDQFSVERPDGSNFTLKIRSTKLEDSAMYFCASDYSGNTIYFGEGSWLTVV.

The DNA of the CDR3 is TGCAGCGCGGGACTAGCTCCTTCTTCAGAGACCCAGTACTTC. It translates to CSAGLAPSSETQYF. The rearrangement uses TRBV29-1 and TRBJ2-5; 9 positions agree with TRBD2. CDR1 is SQVTM and CDR2 is ANQGSEA in the germline V gene. The CDR3 runs to 14 residues. V shed 7 bases and J 4 bases; nucleotides not matched to a gene: 10.

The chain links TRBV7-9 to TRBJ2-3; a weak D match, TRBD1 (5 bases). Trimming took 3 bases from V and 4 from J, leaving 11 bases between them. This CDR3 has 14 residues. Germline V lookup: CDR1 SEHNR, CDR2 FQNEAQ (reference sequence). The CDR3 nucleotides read TGTGCCAGCAGCTTGGGGCTAGGGCCAGATACGCAGTATTTT. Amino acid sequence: CASSLGLGPDTQYF.

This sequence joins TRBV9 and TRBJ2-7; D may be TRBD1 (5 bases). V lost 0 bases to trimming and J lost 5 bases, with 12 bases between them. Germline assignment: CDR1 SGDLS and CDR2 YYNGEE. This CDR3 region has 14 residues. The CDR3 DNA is TGTGCCAGCAGCGTAGAGGGGCTGATGGACGAGCAGTACTTC. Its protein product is CASSVEGLMDEQYF.

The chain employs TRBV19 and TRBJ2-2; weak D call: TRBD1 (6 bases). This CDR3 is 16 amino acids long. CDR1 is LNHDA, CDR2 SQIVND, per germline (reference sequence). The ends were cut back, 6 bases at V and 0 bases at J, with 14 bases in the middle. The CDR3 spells CASRTMDSANTGELFF. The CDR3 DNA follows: TGTGCCAGTAGAACAATGGACAGCGCGAACACCGGGGAGCTGTTTTTT.

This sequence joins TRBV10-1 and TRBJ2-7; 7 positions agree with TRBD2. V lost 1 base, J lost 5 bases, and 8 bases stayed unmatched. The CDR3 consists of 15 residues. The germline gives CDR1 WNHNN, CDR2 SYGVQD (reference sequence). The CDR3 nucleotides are TGCGCCAGCAGTGAGTTCGGCGGGGGACGGAACGAGCAGTACTTC. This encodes CASSEFGGGRNEQYF.

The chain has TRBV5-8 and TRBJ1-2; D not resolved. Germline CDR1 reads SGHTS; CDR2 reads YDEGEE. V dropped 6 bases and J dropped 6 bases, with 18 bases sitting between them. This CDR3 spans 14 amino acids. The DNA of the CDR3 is TGTGCCAGCAACGTCCTCCTATCGATCCATGGCTACACCTTC. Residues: CASNVLLSIHGYTF. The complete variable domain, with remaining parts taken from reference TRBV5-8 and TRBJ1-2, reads EAGVTQSPTHLIKTRGQQATLRCSPISGHTSVYWYQQALGLGLQFLLWYDEGEERNRGNFPPRFSGRQFPNYSSELNVNALELEDSALYLCASNVLLSIHGYTFGSGTRLTVV.

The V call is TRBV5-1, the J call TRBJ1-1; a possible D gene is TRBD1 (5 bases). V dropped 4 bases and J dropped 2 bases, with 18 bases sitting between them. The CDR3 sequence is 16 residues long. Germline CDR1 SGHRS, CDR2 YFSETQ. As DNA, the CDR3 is TGCGCCAGCAGCCCGACCCTGTTGACAGTTAACACTGAAGCTTTCTTT. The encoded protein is CASSPTLLTVNTEAFF.

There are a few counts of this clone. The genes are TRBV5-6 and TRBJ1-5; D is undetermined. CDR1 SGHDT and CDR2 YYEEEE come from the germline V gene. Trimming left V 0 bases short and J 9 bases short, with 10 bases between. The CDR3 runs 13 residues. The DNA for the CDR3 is TGTGCCAGCAGCTTGGGAGTCCCGCCGCCCCAGCATTTT. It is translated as CASSLGVPPPQHF.

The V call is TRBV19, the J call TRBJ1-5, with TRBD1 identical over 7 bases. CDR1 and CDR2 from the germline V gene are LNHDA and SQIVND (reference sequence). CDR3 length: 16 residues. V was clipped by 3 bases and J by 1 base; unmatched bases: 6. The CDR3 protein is CASSMRAGGSNQPQHF. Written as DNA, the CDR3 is TGTGCCAGTAGTATGCGGGCAGGGGGGAGCAATCAGCCCCAGCATTTT.

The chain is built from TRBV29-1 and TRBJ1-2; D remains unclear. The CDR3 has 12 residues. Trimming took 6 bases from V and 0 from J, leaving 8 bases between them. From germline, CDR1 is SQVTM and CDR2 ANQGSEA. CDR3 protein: CSVKGANYGYTF. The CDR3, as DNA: TGCAGCGTGAAGGGAGCTAACTATGGCTACACCTTC.

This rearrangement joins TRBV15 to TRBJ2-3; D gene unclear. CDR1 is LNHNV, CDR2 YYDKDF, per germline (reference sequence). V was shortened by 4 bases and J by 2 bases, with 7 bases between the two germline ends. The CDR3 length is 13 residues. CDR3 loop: CATSTRLTDTQYF. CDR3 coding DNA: TGTGCCACCAGCACGCGACTCACAGATACGCAGTATTTT. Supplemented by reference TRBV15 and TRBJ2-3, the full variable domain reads DAMVIQNPRYQVTQFGKPVTLSCSQTLNHNVMYWYQQKSSQAPKLLFHYYDKDFNNEADTPDNFQSRRPNTSFCFLDIRSPGLGDTAMYLCATSTRLTDTQYFGPGTRLTVL.